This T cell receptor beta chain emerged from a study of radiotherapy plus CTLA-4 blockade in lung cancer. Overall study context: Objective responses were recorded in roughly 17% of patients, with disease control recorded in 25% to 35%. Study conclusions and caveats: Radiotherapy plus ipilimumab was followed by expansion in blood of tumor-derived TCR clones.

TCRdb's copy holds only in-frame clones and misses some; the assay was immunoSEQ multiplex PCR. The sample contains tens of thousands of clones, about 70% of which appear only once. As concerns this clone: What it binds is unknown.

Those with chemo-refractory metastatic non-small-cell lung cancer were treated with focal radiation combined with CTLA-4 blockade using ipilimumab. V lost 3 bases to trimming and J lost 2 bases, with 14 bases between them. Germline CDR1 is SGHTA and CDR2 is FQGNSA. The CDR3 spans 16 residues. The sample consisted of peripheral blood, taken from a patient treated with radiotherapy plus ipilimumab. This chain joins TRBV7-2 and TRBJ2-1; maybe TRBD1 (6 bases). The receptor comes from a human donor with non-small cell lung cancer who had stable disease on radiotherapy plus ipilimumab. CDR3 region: CASSFGVRGAYNEQFF. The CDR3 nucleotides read TGTGCCAGCAGCTTTGGCGTCAGGGGTGCCTACAATGAGCAGTTCTTC.